The 7 T cell receptor beta chains reported below all come from one sample, sequenced in a study of T cells in women clearing cervical HPV infection. The repertoire was sequenced with immunoSEQ multiplex PCR; TCRdb's copy has only in-frame clones and lacks some. The sample features tens of thousands of clones, with 5% in its top ten. Material: blood buffy coat. The receptors derive from a woman aged 18 to 75 with a cervical HPV16 infection that either progressed to CIN3+ or cleared (not recorded which).

Points on this clone: The CDR3 goes on 3 residues after the read ends, and that part is filled in from the germline J gene. The chain uses TRBV7-9 and TRBJ1-1; D gene ambiguous. The CDR3 extends over 12 amino acids. Looked up from germline, CDR1 is SEHNR and CDR2 is FQNEAQ (reference sequence). The CDR3 here is CASSLQRYTAFF. CDR3 DNA, as far as it was read: TGTGCCAGCAGCTTACAGCGCTATACG.

A word on this clone: The read is 3 residues too short to cover the CDR3 end, so that end is filled in from the germline J gene. J is TRBJ1-6 and V is TRBV18; 7 bases map to TRBD1. Losses at the gene ends were 2 bases for V and 7 bases for J; bases not matched to a gene: 11. Looked up from germline, CDR1 is KGHSH and CDR2 is LQKENI. CDR3 length: 17 amino acids. The CDR3 DNA, read in part, is TGTGCCAGCTCACCAAAGGGGGCGCAAGTTCGGAATTCACCC. Its protein product is CASSPKGAQVRNSP. The entire CDR3 sequence reads CASSPKGAQVRNSPLHF.

Comment on this clone: The missing CDR3 end, 3 residues past where the read stops, is filled in from the germline J gene. J is TRBJ2-1 and V is TRBV7-3; D is uncertain. Germline CDR1 is SGHTA and CDR2 is FQGTGA. This CDR3 spans 12 amino acids. V was shortened by 4 bases and J by 5 bases, with 6 bases between the two germline ends. The part of the CDR3 DNA that was read is TGTGCCAGCAGCTCCCAGAACAATGAG. It encodes CASSSQNNE. The whole CDR3 sequence is CASSSQNNEQFF.

Worth noting for this clone: With the read ending 3 residues before the CDR3 end, the germline J gene is used to fill in that end. In the same sample, other DNA sequences code for this CDR3. The chain links TRBV20-1 to TRBJ2-5, with 8 positions matching TRBD2. After removal of 2 bases from V and 1 base from J, the junction contained 3 bases not matched to a gene. The CDR3 runs 14 residues. Germline V gene lookup returns CDR1 DFQATT and CDR2 SNEGSKA (reference sequence). CDR3 protein: CSARTGGAQETQYF. Incomplete CDR3 DNA: TGCAGTGCTAGAACGGGGGGGGCCCAAGAGACC.

Regarding this clone: From the germline J gene comes the end of the CDR3, since the read stops 3 residues before it. The gene calls are TRBV2 and TRBJ1-5; D uncertain. V gave up 2 bases and J gave up 3 bases, with 5 bases separating them. This CDR3 is 13 amino acids long. Germline loops: CDR1 SNHLY, CDR2 FYNNEI. The sequenced CDR3 bases are TGTGCCAGCAGTGAATGGCCCAATCAGCCC. Amino acid sequence: CASSEWPNQP. The entire CDR3 sequence reads CASSEWPNQPQHF.

CDR3 DNA, as far as it was read: TGTGCCACCCAACAGGGCCGGACCACTGAA. Its protein product is CATQQGRTTE. The entire CDR3 protein is CATQQGRTTEAFF. The chain couples TRBV6-2 or TRBV6-3 to TRBJ1-1; D possibly corresponds to TRBD1 (6 bases). The read ends 3 residues before the CDR3 terminus; that terminus is restored from the germline J gene. This CDR3 contains 13 residues. Germline CDR1 is MNHEY and CDR2 is SVGEGT. V gave up 10 bases and J gave up 4 bases, with 16 bases separating them.

With regard to this clone: The CDR3 end lies 3 residues beyond the end of the read and is filled in from the germline J gene. V usage is TRBV9 and J usage is TRBJ2-5; TRBD1 might be the D (6 bases). This CDR3 comprises 14 residues. The V and J ends lost 2 bases and 2 bases respectively, with 10 bases between them. Germline V gives CDR1 SGDLS, CDR2 YYNGEE. The chain's CDR3 is CASSVGTLQETQYF. The part of the CDR3 DNA that was read is TGTGCCAGCAGCGTCGGGACACTACAAGAGACC.